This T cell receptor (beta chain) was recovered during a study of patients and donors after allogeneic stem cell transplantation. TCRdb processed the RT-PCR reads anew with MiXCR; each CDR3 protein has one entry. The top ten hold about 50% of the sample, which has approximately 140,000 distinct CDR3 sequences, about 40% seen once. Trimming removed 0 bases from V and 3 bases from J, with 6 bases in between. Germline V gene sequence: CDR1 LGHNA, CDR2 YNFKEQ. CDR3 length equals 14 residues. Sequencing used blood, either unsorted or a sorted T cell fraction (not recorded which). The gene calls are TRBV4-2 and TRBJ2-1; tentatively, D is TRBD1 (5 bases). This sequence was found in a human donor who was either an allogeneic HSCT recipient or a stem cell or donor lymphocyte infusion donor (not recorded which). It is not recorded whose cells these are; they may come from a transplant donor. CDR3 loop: CASSQDRDYNEQFF. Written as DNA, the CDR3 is TGTGCCAGCAGCCAAGACAGGGACTACAATGAGCAGTTCTTC.